Listed below are T cell receptor beta chains from one sample, sequenced in a study of blood T cell repertoires in COVID-19. TCRdb keeps only in-frame clones here, not all; method: immunoSEQ multiplex PCR. The sample yields just over 15,000 clones, about 85% seen once. The source material was peripheral blood. Receptors originate from a man between 60 and 70 years old with acute or convalescent COVID-19. CDR3s include the opening cysteine and the closing phenylalanine or tryptophan. Each record gives: D gene, CDR3 length, J gene, clone size, V gene, CDR3 DNA, CDR3 protein. A D gene is named only where the DNA matches it firmly. Only some rows state a clone size, as once, few, many or a class for expanded clones.

TRBD1,15,TRBJ2-1,-,TRBV5-8,TGTGCCAGCAGCACCAGGACAGGGTACTACAATGAGCAGTTCTTC,CASSTRTGYYNEQFF
-,18,TRBJ1-4,-,TRBV14,TGTGCCAGCAGCCAACCCCGGGGGGGGCTGACAACTAATGAAAAACTGTTTTTT,CASSQPRGGLTTNEKLFF
-,14,TRBJ2-2,-,TRBV11-2,TGTGCCAGCAGCTTAGGGCGGGCCACCGGGGAGCTGTTTTTT,CASSLGRATGELFF
-,14,TRBJ2-5,few,TRBV7-8,TGTGCCAGCAGCTGGAGGGACAGAGGCGAGACCCAGTACTTC,CASSWRDRGETQYF
-,12,TRBJ2-7,-,TRBV2,TGTGCCAGCAGTGTGACTGGCACGCAGCAGTACTTC,CASSVTGTQQYF
-,15,TRBJ2-3,-,TRBV7-8,TGTGCCAGCAGCTTATACGGGATCGGCCCAGATACGCAGTATTTT,CASSLYGIGPDTQYF
-,15,TRBJ2-5,once,TRBV5-5,TGTGCCAGCAGCTTGGGGCCGGGAAGGGAGGAGACCCAGTACTTC,CASSLGPGREETQYF
TRBD2,15,TRBJ2-3,-,TRBV4-1,TGCGCCAGCAGCCAAGACGGCGGGAGGCCAGATACGCAGTATTTT,CASSQDGGRPDTQYF
-,14,TRBJ1-4,-,TRBV5-1,TGCGCCAGCAGCTCCACAGGGACTAATGAAAAACTGTTTTTT,CASSSTGTNEKLFF
TRBD2,18,TRBJ2-1,-,TRBV4-2,TGTGCCAGCAGCCCGGGACTAGCGGGAGGGCCCGGAGGCAATGAGCAGTTCTTC,CASSPGLAGGPGGNEQFF
-,13,TRBJ1-1,few,TRBV3-1/TRBV3-2,TGTGCCAGCACCGGGACATTGAACACTGAAGCTTTCTTT,CASTGTLNTEAFF
-,17,TRBJ2-3,-,TRBV4-2,TGTGCCAGCAGCCAAAGGGGGTCCGGGACAAGCACAGATACGCAGTATTTT,CASSQRGSGTSTDTQYF
TRBD1,13,TRBJ2-7,once,TRBV12-3/TRBV12-4,TGTGCCAGCAGTAACAGGGGCTTCTACGAGCAGTACTTC,CASSNRGFYEQYF
TRBD2,15,TRBJ2-1,few,TRBV2,TGTGCCAGCAGCGCTAGCGGGGCCTCCTACAATGAGCAGTTCTTC,CASSASGASYNEQFF
TRBD1,13,TRBJ2-4,-,TRBV28,TGTGCCAGCAGTCCCCCGGGACAGGGTGTTCAGTACTTC,CASSPPGQGVQYF
TRBD1,15,TRBJ2-7,-,TRBV9,TGTGCCAGCAGCGTAGGGGGACAGGGTAACCACGAGCAGTACTTC,CASSVGGQGNHEQYF
TRBD1,15,TRBJ2-3,-,TRBV5-1,TGCGCCAGCAGCTTCTTGGGACAGGCTACAGATACGCAGTATTTT,CASSFLGQATDTQYF
-,15,TRBJ1-5,few,TRBV18,TGTGCCAGCTCACCCGCCGACACCAGCAATCAGCCCCAGCATTTT,CASSPADTSNQPQHF
TRBD1,16,TRBJ1-6,once,TRBV7-8,TGTGCCAGCAGCGCTCAGGGGGGCTCCTATAATTCACCCCTCCACTTT,CASSAQGGSYNSPLHF
TRBD2,18,TRBJ2-7,-,TRBV13,TGTGCCAGCAGCAGACGGACTAGCGGGAGGGCGCAGGGCTACGAGCAGTACTTC,CASSRRTSGRAQGYEQYF
TRBD1,15,TRBJ2-1,once,TRBV5-1,TGCGCCAGCAGTTACGGACAGGGGACCTACAATGAGCAGTTCTTC,CASSYGQGTYNEQFF
TRBD1,17,TRBJ2-1,-,TRBV6-6,TGTGCCAGCAGTCCCTTAGGGGGCACTAGCTCCTACAATGAGCAGTTCTTC,CASSPLGGTSSYNEQFF
TRBD1,14,TRBJ1-1,-,TRBV30,TGTGCCTGGAGTTCCGACAGGGAACTTTTTGAAGCTTTCTTT,CAWSSDRELFEAFF
-,15,TRBJ2-1,-,TRBV6-6,TGTGCCAGCAGTTACAGGTGGGGGGAGGACAATGAGCAGTTCTTC,CASSYRWGEDNEQFF
TRBD1,16,TRBJ1-5,-,TRBV2,TGTGCCAGCAGTTTTTCCGGGACAGGGAAAAATCAGCCCCAGCATTTT,CASSFSGTGKNQPQHF
-,12,TRBJ1-1,-,TRBV7-3,TGTGCCAGCAGCCAAGCGGGCACTGAAGCTTTCTTT,CASSQAGTEAFF
-,13,TRBJ2-2,few,TRBV10-3,TGTGCCATCAGTATCAGGGAATCCGGGGAGCTGTTTTTT,CAISIRESGELFF
-,15,TRBJ2-1,few,TRBV6-5,TGTGCCAGCAGTTACACAACCGGGACACAGAATGAGCAGTTCTTC,CASSYTTGTQNEQFF